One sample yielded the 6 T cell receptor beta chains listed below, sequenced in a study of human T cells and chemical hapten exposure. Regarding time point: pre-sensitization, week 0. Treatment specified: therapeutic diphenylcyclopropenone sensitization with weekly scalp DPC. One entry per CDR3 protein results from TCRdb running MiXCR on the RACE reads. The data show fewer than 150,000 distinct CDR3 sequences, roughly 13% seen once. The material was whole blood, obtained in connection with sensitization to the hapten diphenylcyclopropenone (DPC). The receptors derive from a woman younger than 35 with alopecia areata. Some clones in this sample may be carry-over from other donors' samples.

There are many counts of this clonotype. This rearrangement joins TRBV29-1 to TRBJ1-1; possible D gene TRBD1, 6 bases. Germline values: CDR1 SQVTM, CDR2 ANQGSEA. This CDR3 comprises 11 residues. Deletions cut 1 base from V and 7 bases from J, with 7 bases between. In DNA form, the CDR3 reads TGCAGCGTTGAAGGGGACATTGAAGCTTTCTTT. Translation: CSVEGDIEAFF.

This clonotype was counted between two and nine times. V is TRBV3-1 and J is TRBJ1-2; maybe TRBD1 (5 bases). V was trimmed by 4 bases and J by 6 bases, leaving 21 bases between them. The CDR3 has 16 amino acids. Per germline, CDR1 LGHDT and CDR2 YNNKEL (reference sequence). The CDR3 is CASSLRDRRRRDGYTF. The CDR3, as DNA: TGTGCCAGCAGCCTCCGGGACCGGCGGAGAAGGGATGGCTACACCTTC.

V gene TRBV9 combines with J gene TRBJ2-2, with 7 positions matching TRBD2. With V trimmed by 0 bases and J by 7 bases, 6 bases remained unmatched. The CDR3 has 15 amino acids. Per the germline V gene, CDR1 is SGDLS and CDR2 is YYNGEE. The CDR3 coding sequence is TGTGCCAGCAGCGTAGTTATAGCGGGCGGCGGGGAGCTGTTTTTT. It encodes CASSVVIAGGGELFF.

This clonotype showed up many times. The CDR3 nucleotides read TGTGCCAGCATCGAGACAGGATTTTACACTGAAGCTTTCTTT. Its protein is CASIETGFYTEAFF. V is TRBV12-3 or TRBV12-4 and J is TRBJ1-1; perhaps TRBD1 as D (6 bases). CDR3 size: 14 residues. V lost 7 bases, J lost 3 bases, and 15 bases lay in between.

The CDR3 reads CAISEGVLNTEAFF. DNA for the CDR3: TGTGCCATCAGTGAAGGGGTTCTGAACACTGAAGCTTTCTTT. This sequence joins TRBV10-3 and TRBJ1-1; possible D gene TRBD1, 5 bases. Trimming pared 3 bases from V and 0 bases from J, leaving 8 bases between. CDR3 length equals 14 residues. Germline V lookup: CDR1 ENHRY, CDR2 SYGVKD.

CDR3 nucleotides: TGTGCCAGCAGCTTCCTAGCGTCTCGCACAGATACGCAGTATTTT. Its translation is CASSFLASRTDTQYF. The rearrangement uses TRBV12-3 or TRBV12-4 and TRBJ2-3; D may be TRBD2 (6 bases). Trimming took 6 bases from V and 1 from J, leaving 14 bases between them. The CDR3 runs to 15 residues.